What follows is one T cell receptor (beta chain) and its context. This entry comes from a study of blood T cell repertoires in COVID-19. Across the whole study: Material from acute and convalescent COVID-19 was sourced from the United States, Italy and Spain. Nucleic acid was either cDNA or gDNA, and it came from T cells, B-cell-depleted T cells, or PBMCs.

Authors' data handling: Amplification of reference gene primers provided the estimated nucleated cell counts. Assay used: immunoSEQ multiplex PCR; TCRdb lists only in-frame clones, some missing. The V and J calls and the clone size are those of that table, but D and trimming were determined from the DNA. The sample records roughly 17,000 clones, roughly 88% being singletons. The sequenced material came from peripheral blood. This TCR was recovered from a human donor in a cohort sampled during active COVID-19.

CDR3 DNA sequence: TGTGCCAGCACAGTAAGCAATCAGCCCCAGCATTTT. Translated, it gives CASTVSNQPQHF. This chain uses TRBV2 with TRBJ1-5; no reliable D call. This CDR3 is 12 amino acids long. Trimming removed 7 bases from V and 1 base from J, with 5 bases in between. The germline V gene encodes CDR1 SNHLY and CDR2 FYNNEI.